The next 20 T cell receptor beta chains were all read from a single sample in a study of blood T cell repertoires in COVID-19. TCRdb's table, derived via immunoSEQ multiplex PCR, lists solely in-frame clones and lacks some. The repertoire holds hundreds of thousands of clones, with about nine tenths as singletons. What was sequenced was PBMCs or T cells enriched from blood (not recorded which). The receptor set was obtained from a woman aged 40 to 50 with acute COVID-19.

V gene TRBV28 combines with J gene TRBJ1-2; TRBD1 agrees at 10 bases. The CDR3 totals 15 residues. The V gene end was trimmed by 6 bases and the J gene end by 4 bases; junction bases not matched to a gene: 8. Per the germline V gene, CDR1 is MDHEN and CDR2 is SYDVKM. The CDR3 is CASSQGQGITYGYTF. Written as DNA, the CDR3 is TGTGCCAGCAGCCAGGGACAGGGGATCACCTATGGCTACACCTTC.

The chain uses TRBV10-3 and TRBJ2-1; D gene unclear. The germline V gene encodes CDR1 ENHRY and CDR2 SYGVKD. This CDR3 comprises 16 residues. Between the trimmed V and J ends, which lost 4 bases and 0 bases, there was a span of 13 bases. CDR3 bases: TGTGCCATCAGTGGACAATACTTAAGCTCCTACAATGAGCAGTTCTTC. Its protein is CAISGQYLSSYNEQFF.

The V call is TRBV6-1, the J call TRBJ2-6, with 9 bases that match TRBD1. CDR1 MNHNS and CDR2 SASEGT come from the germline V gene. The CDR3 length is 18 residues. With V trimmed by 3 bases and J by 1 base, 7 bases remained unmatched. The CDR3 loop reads CASSDGGTGSSGANVLTF. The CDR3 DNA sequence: TGTGCCAGCAGTGACGGGGGGACAGGGTCGTCTGGGGCCAACGTCCTGACTTTC.

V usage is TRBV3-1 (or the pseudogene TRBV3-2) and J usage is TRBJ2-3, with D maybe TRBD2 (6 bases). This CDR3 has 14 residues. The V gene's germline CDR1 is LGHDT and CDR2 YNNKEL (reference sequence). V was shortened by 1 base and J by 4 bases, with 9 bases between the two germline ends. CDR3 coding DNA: TGTGCCAGCAGCCAAGGAGCTAGCGCAGATACGCAGTATTTT. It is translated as CASSQGASADTQYF.

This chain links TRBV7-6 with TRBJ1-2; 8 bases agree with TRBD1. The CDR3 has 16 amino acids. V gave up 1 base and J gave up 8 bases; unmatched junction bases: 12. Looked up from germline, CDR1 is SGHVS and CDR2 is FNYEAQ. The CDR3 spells CASSLELGDRGGGYTF. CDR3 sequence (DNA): TGTGCCAGCAGCTTAGAGCTGGGCGACAGGGGAGGCGGCTACACCTTC.

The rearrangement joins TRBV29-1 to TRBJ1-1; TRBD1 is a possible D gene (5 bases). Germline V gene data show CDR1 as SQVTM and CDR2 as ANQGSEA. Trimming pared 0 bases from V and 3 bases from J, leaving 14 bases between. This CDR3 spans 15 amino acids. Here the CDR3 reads CSVEDPVRQYTEAFF. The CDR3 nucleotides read TGCAGCGTTGAAGACCCTGTACGACAGTACACTGAAGCTTTCTTT.

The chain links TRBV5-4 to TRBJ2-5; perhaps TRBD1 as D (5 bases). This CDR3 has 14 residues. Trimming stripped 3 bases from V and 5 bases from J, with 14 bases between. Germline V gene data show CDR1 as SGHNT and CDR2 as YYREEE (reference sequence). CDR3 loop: CASSSQGRRETQYF. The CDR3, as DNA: TGTGCCAGCAGCTCCCAGGGTCGTCGGGAGACCCAGTACTTC.

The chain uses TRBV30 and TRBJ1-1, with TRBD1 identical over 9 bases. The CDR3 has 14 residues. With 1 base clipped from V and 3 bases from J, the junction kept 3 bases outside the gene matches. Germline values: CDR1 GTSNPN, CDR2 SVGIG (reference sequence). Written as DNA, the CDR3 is TGTGCCTGGAGTGAAACAGGGGGCTACACTGAAGCTTTCTTT. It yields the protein CAWSETGGYTEAFF.

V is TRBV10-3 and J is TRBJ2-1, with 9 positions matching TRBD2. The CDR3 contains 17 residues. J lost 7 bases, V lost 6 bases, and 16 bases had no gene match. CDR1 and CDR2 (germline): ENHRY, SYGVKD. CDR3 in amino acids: CAISPHHSGRMWNEQFF. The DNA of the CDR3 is TGTGCCATCAGCCCCCACCACAGCGGGAGGATGTGGAATGAGCAGTTCTTC.

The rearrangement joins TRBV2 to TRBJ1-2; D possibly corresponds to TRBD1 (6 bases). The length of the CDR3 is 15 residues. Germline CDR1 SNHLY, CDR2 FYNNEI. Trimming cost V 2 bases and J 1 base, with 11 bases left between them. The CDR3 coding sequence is TGTGCCAGCAGTGAACACAGGGCTGTTAACTATGGCTACACCTTC. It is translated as CASSEHRAVNYGYTF.

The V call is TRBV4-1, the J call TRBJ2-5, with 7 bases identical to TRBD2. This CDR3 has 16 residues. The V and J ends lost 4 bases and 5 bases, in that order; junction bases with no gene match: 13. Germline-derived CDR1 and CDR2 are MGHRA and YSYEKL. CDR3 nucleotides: TGCGCCAGCAGCCTGAGGGGCGGGGGTCCACTGGAGACCCAGTACTTC. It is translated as CASSLRGGGPLETQYF.

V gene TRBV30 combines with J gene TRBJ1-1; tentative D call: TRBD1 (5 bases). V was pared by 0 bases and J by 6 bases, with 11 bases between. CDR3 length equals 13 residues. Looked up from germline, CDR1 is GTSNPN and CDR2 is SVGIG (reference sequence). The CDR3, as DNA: TGTGCCTGGAGTGTGGGTGGGGGGTCTGAAGCTTTCTTT. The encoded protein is CAWSVGGGSEAFF.

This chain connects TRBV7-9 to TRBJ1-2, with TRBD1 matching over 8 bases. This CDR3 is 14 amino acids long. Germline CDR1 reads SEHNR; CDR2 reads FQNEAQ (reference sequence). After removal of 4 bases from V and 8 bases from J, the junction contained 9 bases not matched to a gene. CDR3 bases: TGTGCCAGCAGCTCAGCACAGGGGGAATGGGGCTACACCTTC. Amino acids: CASSSAQGEWGYTF. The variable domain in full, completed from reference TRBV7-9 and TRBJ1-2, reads DTGVSQNPRHKITKRGQNVTFRCDPISEHNRLYWYRQTLGQGPEFLTYFQNEAQLEKSRLLSDRFSAERPKGSFSTLEIQRTEQGDSAMYLCASSSAQGEWGYTFGSGTRLTVV.

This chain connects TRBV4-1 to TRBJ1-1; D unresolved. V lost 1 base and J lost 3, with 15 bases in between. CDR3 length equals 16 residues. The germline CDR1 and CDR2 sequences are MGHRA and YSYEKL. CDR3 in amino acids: CASSQGVMGGYTEAFF. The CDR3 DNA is TGCGCCAGCAGCCAAGGGGTAATGGGAGGGTACACTGAAGCTTTCTTT.

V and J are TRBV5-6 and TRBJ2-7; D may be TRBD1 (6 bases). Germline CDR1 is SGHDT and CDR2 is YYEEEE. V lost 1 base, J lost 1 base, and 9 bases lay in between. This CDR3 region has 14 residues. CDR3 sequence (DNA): TGTGCCAGCAGCTTGTTTGGACAGTCCTACGAGCAGTACTTC. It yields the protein CASSLFGQSYEQYF. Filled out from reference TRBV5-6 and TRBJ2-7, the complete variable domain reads DAGVTQSPTHLIKTRGQQVTLRCSPKSGHDTVSWYQQALGQGPQFIFQYYEEEERQRGNFPDRFSGHQFPNYSSELNVNALLLGDSALYLCASSLFGQSYEQYFGPGTRLTVT.

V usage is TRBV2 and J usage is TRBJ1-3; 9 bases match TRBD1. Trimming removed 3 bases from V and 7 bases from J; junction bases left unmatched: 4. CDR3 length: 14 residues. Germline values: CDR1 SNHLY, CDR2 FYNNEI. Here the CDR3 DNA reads TGTGCCAGCAGTGAGACAGGGGGACTCAACACCATATATTTT. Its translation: CASSETGGLNTIYF. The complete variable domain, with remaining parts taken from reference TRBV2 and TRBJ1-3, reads EPEVTQTPSHQVTQMGQEVILRCVPISNHLYFYWYRQILGQKVEFLVSFYNNEISEKSEIFDDQFSVERPDGSNFTLKIRSTKLEDSAMYFCASSETGGLNTIYFGEGSWLTVV.

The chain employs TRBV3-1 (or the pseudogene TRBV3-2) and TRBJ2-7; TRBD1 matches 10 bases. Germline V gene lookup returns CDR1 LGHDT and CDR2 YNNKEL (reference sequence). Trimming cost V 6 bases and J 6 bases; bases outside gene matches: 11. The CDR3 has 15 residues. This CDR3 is CASSHKGQGLVEQYF. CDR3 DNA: TGTGCCAGCAGTCACAAGGGACAGGGGTTGGTCGAGCAGTACTTC.

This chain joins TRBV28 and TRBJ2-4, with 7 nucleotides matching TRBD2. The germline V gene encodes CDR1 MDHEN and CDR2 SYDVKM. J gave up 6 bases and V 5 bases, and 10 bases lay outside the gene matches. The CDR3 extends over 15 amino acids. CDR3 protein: CASSPSGLAANIQYF. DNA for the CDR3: TGTGCCAGCAGTCCCTCAGGGCTAGCGGCAAACATTCAGTACTTC. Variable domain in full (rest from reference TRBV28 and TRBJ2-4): DVKVTQSSRYLVKRTGEKVFLECVQDMDHENMFWYRQDPGLGLRLIYFSYDVKMKEKGDIPEGYSVSREKKERFSLILESASTNQTSMYLCASSPSGLAANIQYFGAGTRLSVL.

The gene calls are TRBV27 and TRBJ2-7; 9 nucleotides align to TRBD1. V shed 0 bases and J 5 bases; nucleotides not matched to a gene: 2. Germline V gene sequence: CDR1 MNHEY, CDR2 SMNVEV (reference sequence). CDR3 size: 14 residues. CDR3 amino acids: CASSLSGQGHEQYF. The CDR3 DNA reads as TGTGCCAGCAGTTTATCGGGACAGGGCCACGAGCAGTACTTC.

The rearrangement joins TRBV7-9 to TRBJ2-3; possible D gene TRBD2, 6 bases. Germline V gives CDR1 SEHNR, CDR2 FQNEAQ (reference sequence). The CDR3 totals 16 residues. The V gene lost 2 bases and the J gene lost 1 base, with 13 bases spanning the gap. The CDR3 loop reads CASSLRVSGRTDTQYF. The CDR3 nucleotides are TGTGCCAGCAGCTTACGGGTTAGCGGCCGCACAGATACGCAGTATTTT.